This TCR beta chain is from a study of blood T cell repertoires in COVID-19. Study background: Researchers got acute and convalescent COVID-19 samples from the United States, Italy and Spain. PBMCs, B-cell-depleted T cells, or T cells provided the cDNA or gDNA that made up the material.

V shed 7 bases and J 2 bases; nucleotides not matched to a gene: 8. Germline-derived CDR1 and CDR2 are SGDLS and YYNGEE. The CDR3 has 16 amino acids. Authors' methods: Using reference gene primer amplification, nucleated cell counts were estimated. Repertoires were generated with immunoSEQ multiplex PCR, while TCRdb's copy carries only in-frame clones and drops some. V, J and clone size are taken as reported in that table, and D and trimming were inferred from the DNA itself. This sample carries 200,000 to 300,000 clones, roughly 80% of them seen once, and the ten largest clones take roughly 3.4%. The sequencing input was peripheral blood. This TCR derives from a young woman with acute or convalescent COVID-19. The chain joins TRBV9 to TRBJ2-5; 13 positions agree with TRBD2. CDR3 DNA sequence: TGTGCCAGCGGCAGGACTAGCGGGGGAAGACAAGAGACCCAGTACTTC. It is translated as CASGRTSGGRQETQYF.